One and the same sample provided the 14 T cell receptor beta chains below, sequenced in a study of T cell responses to AZD1222 COVID-19 vaccine. Sequenced by immunoSEQ multiplex PCR; TCRdb stores in-frame clones only, minus some. The sample holds about 140,000 clones, roughly nine tenths seen once. The material sequenced was peripheral blood, taken on day 0 of AZD1222 vaccination. Receptors originate from an adult in good health.

This clone was seen more than once but under ten times. The gene calls are TRBV6-5 and TRBJ2-7; 7 bases are a match to TRBD1. With V trimmed by 5 bases and J by 5 bases, 12 bases remained unmatched. Germline V gene data show CDR1 as MNHEY and CDR2 as SVGAGI. This CDR3 region has 15 residues. CDR3 residues: CASSPVDRVGNEQYF. DNA for the CDR3: TGTGCCAGCAGTCCCGTTGACAGGGTTGGGAACGAGCAGTACTTC.

The V gene is TRBV5-6, the J gene TRBJ1-6; D unclear. The CDR3 runs 16 residues. The V gene's germline CDR1 is SGHDT and CDR2 YYEEEE. Trimming cost V 5 bases and J 0 bases, with 12 bases left between them. CDR3 protein: CASRRLASSYNSPLHF. CDR3 DNA: TGTGCCAGCAGAAGACTGGCGAGCTCCTATAATTCACCCCTCCACTTT.

This chain uses TRBV7-2 with TRBJ1-1, with D uncertain. In germline, CDR1 is SGHTA, CDR2 FQGNSA. This CDR3 is built from 14 residues. V dropped 6 bases and J dropped 1 base, with 12 bases sitting between them. CDR3 amino acids: CASSLKVANTEAFF. In DNA, the CDR3 is TGTGCCAGCAGTCTCAAGGTAGCGAACACTGAAGCTTTCTTT.

The chain joins TRBV4-1 to TRBJ2-1; 11 bases are shared with TRBD2. There are 17 residues in the CDR3. Trimming at V came to 4 bases and at J to 9 bases, leaving 14 bases not matched to a gene. Germline V gene lookup returns CDR1 MGHRA and CDR2 YSYEKL. The CDR3 sequence: CASSPAVSGGALLEQFF. CDR3 DNA: TGCGCCAGCAGCCCGGCGGTTAGCGGGGGGGCCCTTCTTGAGCAGTTCTTC.

The V and J genes are TRBV2 and TRBJ2-3, with 10 bases fitting TRBD2. After removal of 6 bases from V and 3 bases from J, the junction contained 9 bases not matched to a gene. Germline CDR1 and CDR2: SNHLY and FYNNEI. CDR3 length: 16 amino acids. In nucleotides, the CDR3 is TGTGCCAGCAGCGGACTAGCGGATACAGTAACAGATACGCAGTATTTT. It codes for CASSGLADTVTDTQYF.

The chain combines TRBV19 with TRBJ1-2; possible D gene TRBD1, 5 bases. The germline gives CDR1 LNHDA, CDR2 SQIVND (reference sequence). Between the trimmed V and J ends, which lost 4 bases and 4 bases, there was a span of 16 bases. The CDR3 length is 15 residues. The CDR3 DNA follows: TGTGCCAGTAGTACAGGACATAACGGCGGCTATGGCTACACCTTC. This codes for CASSTGHNGGYGYTF.

This sequence joins TRBV5-1 and TRBJ2-1, with 10 bases identical to TRBD1. The CDR3 runs to 19 residues. Germline V gene data show CDR1 as SGHRS and CDR2 as YFSETQ. V shed 4 bases and J 5 bases; nucleotides not matched to a gene: 18. The DNA of the CDR3 is TGCGCCAGCAGCCGGGCAATACTCCGGGACAGGGGCCCTCACAATGAGCAGTTCTTC. Translation: CASSRAILRDRGPHNEQFF.

V is TRBV6-1 and J is TRBJ2-1; 10 bases fit TRBD2. V was clipped by 0 bases and J by 5 bases; unmatched bases: 4. There are 16 residues in the CDR3. Germline V gene data show CDR1 as MNHNS and CDR2 as SASEGT. CDR3 sequence (DNA): TGTGCCAGCAGTGAAGCTGGGACTAGCGATGACAATGAGCAGTTCTTC. Translating gives CASSEAGTSDDNEQFF.

V gene TRBV7-8 combines with J gene TRBJ2-5, with D uncertain. V shed 5 bases and J shed 1 base, with 11 bases lying between them. CDR1 is SGHVS, CDR2 FQNEAQ, per germline. The CDR3 is 14 amino acids. This CDR3 reads CASSPRNRQETQYF. The CDR3 coding sequence is TGTGCCAGCAGCCCCCGCAACCGCCAAGAGACCCAGTACTTC.

V usage is TRBV28 and J usage is TRBJ2-7; D not certain. The CDR3 spans 14 residues. Trimming left V 1 base short and J 2 bases short, with 9 bases between. CDR1 and CDR2 from the germline V gene are MDHEN and SYDVKM. CDR3 in amino acids: CASSLSPPPYEQYF. The DNA of the CDR3 is TGTGCCAGCAGTTTATCTCCCCCCCCCTACGAGCAGTACTTC.

The CDR3: CASSSGSGVTGNQPQHF. The CDR3 DNA reads as TGTGCCAGCTCATCTGGATCAGGGGTAACGGGCAATCAGCCCCAGCATTTT. This rearrangement joins TRBV18 to TRBJ1-5; D might be TRBD1 (6 bases). The germline V gene encodes CDR1 KGHSH and CDR2 LQKENI. The length of the CDR3 is 17 residues. V was shortened by 5 bases and J by 2 bases, with 19 bases between the two germline ends.

V gene TRBV7-2 combines with J gene TRBJ2-3; 9 nucleotides match TRBD1. This CDR3 spans 14 amino acids. The germline CDR1 and CDR2 sequences are SGHTA and FQGNSA. J lost 4 bases, V lost 6 bases, and 5 bases had no gene match. CDR3 sequence (DNA): TGTGCCAGCAGTCTGGACAGGGGTTCAGATACGCAGTATTTT. This codes for CASSLDRGSDTQYF.

V gene TRBV12-3 or TRBV12-4 combines with J gene TRBJ1-2; D gene uncertain. V shed 6 bases and J shed 3 bases, with 11 bases lying between them. The CDR3 is made up of 13 amino acids. The CDR3 DNA follows: TGTGCCAGCAGCCCACAGCGATACTATGGCTACACCTTC. As protein: CASSPQRYYGYTF.

The rearrangement joins TRBV7-8 to TRBJ2-1, with TRBD1 identical over 7 bases. CDR3 length: 16 residues. V lost 4 bases, J lost 4 bases, and 10 bases stayed unmatched. Germline values: CDR1 SGHVS, CDR2 FQNEAQ. This CDR3 reads CASSSGMTGPYNEQFF. The CDR3 DNA reads TGTGCCAGCAGCTCAGGCATGACAGGGCCGTACAATGAGCAGTTCTTC.